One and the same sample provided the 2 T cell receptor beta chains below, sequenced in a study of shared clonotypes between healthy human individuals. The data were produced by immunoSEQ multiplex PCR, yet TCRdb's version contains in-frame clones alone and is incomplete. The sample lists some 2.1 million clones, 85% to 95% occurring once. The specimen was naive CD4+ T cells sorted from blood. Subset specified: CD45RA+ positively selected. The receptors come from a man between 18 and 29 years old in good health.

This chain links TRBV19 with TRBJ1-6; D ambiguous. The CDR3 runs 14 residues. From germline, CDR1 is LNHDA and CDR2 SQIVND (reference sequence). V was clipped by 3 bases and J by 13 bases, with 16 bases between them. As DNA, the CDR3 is TGTGCCAGTAGTATTCCAGGTGGCTTTCGGCCCCTCCACTTT. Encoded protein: CASSIPGGFRPLHF.

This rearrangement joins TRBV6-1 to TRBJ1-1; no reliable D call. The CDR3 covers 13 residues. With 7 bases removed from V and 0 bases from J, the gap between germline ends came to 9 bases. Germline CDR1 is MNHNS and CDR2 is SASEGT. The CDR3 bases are TGTGCCAGCATACCGGGGATGAACACTGAAGCTTTCTTT. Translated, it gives CASIPGMNTEAFF.